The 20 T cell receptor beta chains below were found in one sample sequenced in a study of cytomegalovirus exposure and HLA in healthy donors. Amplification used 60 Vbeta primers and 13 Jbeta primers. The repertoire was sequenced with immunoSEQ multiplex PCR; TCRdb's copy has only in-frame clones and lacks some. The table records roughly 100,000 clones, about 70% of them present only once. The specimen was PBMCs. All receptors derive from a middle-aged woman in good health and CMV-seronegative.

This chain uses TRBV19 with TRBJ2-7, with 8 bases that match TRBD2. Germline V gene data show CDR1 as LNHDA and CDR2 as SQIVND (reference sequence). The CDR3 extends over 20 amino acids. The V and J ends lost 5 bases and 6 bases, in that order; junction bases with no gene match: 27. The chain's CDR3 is CASSPPGQPYRFPAGAEQYF. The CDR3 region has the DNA TGTGCCAGTAGTCCGCCCGGACAGCCCTACCGGTTCCCAGCGGGGGCCGAGCAGTACTTC. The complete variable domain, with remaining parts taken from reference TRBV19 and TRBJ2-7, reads DGGITQSPKYLFRKEGQNVTLSCEQNLNHDAMYWYRQDPGQGLRLIYYSQIVNDFQKGDIAEGYSVSREKKESFPLTVTSAQKNPTAFYLCASSPPGQPYRFPAGAEQYFGPGTRLTVT.

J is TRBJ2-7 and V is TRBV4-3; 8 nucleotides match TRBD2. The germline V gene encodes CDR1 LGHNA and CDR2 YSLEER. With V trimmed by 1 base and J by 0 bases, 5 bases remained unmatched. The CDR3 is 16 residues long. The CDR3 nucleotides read TGCGCCAGCAGCCAAGTAACTAGCGGACCCTCCTACGAGCAGTACTTC. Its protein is CASSQVTSGPSYEQYF.

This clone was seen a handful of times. The CDR3 sequence is CASSLTPYEQYF. DNA of the CDR3: TGTGCCAGCAGCTTAACACCCTACGAGCAGTACTTC. The V call is TRBV11-1, the J call TRBJ2-7; D uncertain. Germline V gene data show CDR1 as SGHAT and CDR2 as FQDESV (reference sequence). The CDR3 has 12 residues. The ends were cut back, 2 bases at V and 2 bases at J, with 4 bases in the middle.

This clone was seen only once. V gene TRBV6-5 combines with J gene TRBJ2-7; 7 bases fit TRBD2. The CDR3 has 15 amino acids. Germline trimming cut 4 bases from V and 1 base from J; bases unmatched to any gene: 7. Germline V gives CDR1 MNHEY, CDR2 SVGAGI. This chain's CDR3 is CASSSISGLSYEQYF. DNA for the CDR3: TGTGCCAGCAGTTCGATTAGCGGGCTGTCCTACGAGCAGTACTTC.

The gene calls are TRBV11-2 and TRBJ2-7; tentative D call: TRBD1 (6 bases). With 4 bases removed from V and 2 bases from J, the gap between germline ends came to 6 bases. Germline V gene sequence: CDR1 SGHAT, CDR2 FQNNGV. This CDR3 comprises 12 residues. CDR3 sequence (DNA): TGTGCCAGCAGCTGGGACACCTACGAGCAGTACTTC. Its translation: CASSWDTYEQYF.

CDR3 sequence: CASSLAGGYNEQFF. The CDR3, as DNA: TGTGCCAGCAGCTTAGCGGGAGGATACAATGAGCAGTTCTTC. This chain connects TRBV13 to TRBJ2-1; 7 bases align to TRBD2. The CDR3 has 14 amino acids. J lost 4 bases, V lost 1 base, and 1 base had no gene match. The germline gives CDR1 PRHDT, CDR2 FYEKMQ (reference sequence).

The CDR3 DNA reads TGTGCCATCAGTGTGATCCAGTCAAGCTCCTACAATGAGCAGTTCTTC. Translated: CAISVIQSSSYNEQFF. This sequence joins TRBV10-3 and TRBJ2-1; D gene ambiguous. CDR1 ENHRY and CDR2 SYGVKD come from the germline V gene. V lost 4 bases and J lost 0, with 13 bases in between. The length of the CDR3 is 16 residues.

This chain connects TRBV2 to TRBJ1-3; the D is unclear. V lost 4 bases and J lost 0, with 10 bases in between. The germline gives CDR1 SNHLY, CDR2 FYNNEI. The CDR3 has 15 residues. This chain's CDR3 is CASSATPDSGNTIYF. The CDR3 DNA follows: TGTGCCAGCAGTGCAACTCCTGACTCTGGAAACACCATATATTTT.

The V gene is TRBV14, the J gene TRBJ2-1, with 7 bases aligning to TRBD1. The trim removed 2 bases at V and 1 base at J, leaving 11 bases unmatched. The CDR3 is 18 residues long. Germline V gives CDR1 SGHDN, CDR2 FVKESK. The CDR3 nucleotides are TGTGCCAGCAGCCAAACCTGGAGGTGGGGACAGTCCTACAATGAGCAGTTCTTC. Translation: CASSQTWRWGQSYNEQFF.

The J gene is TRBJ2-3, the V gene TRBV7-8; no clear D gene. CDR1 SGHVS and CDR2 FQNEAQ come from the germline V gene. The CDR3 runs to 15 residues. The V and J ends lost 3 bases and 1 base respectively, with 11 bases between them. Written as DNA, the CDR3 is TGTGCCAGCAGCTTCCGGTCCACGGGCACAGATACGCAGTATTTT. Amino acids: CASSFRSTGTDTQYF.

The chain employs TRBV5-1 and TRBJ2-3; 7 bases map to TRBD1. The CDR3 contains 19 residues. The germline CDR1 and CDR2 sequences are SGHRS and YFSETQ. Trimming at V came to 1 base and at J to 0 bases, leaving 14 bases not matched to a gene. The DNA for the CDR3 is TGCGCCAGCAGCTTGAAGGGACAGCCTACTCTTCTTAGCACAGATACGCAGTATTTT. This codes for CASSLKGQPTLLSTDTQYF.

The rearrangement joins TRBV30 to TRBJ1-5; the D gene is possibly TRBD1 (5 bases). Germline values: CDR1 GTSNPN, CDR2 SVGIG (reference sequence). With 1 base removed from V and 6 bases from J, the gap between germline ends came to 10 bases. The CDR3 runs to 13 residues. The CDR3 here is CAWSGGWGQPQHF. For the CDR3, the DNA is TGTGCCTGGAGTGGGGGCTGGGGTCAGCCCCAGCATTTT.

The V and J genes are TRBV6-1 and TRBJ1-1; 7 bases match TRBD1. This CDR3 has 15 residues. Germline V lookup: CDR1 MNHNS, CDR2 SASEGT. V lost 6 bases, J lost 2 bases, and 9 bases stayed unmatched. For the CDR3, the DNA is TGTGCCAGCAGCCCCCCCCGGGACAGCAACACTGAAGCTTTCTTT. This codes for CASSPPRDSNTEAFF.

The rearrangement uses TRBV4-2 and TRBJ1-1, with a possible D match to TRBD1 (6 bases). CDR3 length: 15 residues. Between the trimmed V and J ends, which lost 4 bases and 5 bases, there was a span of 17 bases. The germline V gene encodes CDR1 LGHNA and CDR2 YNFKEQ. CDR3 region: CASSREEGEGTEAFF. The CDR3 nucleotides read TGTGCCAGCAGCCGGGAGGAGGGGGAGGGGACTGAAGCTTTCTTT.

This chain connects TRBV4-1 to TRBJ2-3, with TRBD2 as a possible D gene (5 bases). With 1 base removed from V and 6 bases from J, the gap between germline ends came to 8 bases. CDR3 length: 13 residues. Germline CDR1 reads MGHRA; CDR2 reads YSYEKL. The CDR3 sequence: CASSQVIADTQYF. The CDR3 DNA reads TGCGCCAGCAGCCAAGTAATAGCGGATACGCAGTATTTT.

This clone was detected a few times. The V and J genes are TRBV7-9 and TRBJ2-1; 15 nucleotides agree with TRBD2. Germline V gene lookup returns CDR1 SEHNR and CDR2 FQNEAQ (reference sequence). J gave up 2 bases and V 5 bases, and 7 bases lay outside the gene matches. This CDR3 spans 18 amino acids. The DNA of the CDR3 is TGTGCCAGCAGCCAGGGGGGACTAGCGGGGGGTCCCTACAATGAGCAGTTCTTC. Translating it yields CASSQGGLAGGPYNEQFF.

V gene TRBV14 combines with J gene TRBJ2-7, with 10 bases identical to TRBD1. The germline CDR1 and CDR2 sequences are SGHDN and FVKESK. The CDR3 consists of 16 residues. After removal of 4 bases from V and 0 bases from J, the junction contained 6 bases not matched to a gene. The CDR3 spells CASSPGGQGSSYEQYF. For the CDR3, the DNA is TGTGCCAGCAGCCCTGGGGGACAGGGGAGCTCCTACGAGCAGTACTTC.

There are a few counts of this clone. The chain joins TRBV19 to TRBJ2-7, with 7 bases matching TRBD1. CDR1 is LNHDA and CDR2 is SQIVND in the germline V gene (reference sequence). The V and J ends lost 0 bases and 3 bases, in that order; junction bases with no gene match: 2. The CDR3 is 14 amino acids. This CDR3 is CASSIDGQDYEQYF. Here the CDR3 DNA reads TGTGCCAGTAGTATAGATGGACAGGACTACGAGCAGTACTTC.

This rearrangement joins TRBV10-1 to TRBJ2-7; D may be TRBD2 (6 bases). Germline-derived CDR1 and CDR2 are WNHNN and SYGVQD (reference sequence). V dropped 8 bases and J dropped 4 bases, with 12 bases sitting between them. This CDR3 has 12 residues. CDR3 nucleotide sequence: TGCGCCAGCGGTGGGACTTCTTACGAGCAGTACTTC. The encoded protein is CASGGTSYEQYF.

In DNA form, the CDR3 reads TGTGCCACCAGCGACAGGACAACTAATGAAAAACTGTTTTTT. Amino acid sequence: CATSDRTTNEKLFF. The chain joins TRBV15 to TRBJ1-4, with D perhaps matching TRBD1 (6 bases). The CDR3 runs to 14 residues. Germline V gene data show CDR1 as LNHNV and CDR2 as YYDKDF (reference sequence). V was trimmed by 5 bases and J by 0 bases, leaving 7 bases between them.